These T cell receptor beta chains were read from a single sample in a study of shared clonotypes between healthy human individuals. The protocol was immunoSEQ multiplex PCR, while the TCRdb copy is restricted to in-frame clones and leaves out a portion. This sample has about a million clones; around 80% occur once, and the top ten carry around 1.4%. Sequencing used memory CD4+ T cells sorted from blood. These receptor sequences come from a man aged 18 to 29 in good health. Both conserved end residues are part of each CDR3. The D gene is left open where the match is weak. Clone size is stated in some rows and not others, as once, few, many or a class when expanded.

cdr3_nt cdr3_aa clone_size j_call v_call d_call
TGTGCCAGCAGTTCACGACTAGCGGGCGAGCAGTACTTC CASSSRLAGEQYF - TRBJ2-7 TRBV27 TRBD2
TGTGCCAGCAGCTTGATTCACACCGGGGAGCTGTTTTTT CASSLIHTGELFF - TRBJ2-2 TRBV5-4 -
TGCGCCAGCAGCCAGGACAGGGGGGTAAACACTGAAGCTTTCTTT CASSQDRGVNTEAFF - TRBJ1-1 TRBV4-3 TRBD1
TGCGCCAGCAGCTTGGGTTACAATCAAGAGACCCAGTACTTC CASSLGYNQETQYF - TRBJ2-5 TRBV5-1 -
TGTGCCAGCAGCTTAGCGTTTGAGTTCTCTGGAAACACCATATATTTT CASSLAFEFSGNTIYF - TRBJ1-3 TRBV7-8 -
TGTGCCAGTAGTATAGAACGGGAGACTCTTGCAGATACGCAGTATTTT CASSIERETLADTQYF - TRBJ2-3 TRBV19 -
TGTGCCAGCAGTGATTACAGGGCAGGCGAGCAGTACTTC CASSDYRAGEQYF few TRBJ2-7 TRBV6-1 -
TGTGCCAGCACCCGGAAAGAGAACTTCACAGATACGCAGTATTTT CASTRKENFTDTQYF few TRBJ2-3 TRBV21-1 -
TGTGCCAGCAGCCCATATGGGCAAAGCACAGATACGCAGTATTTT CASSPYGQSTDTQYF - TRBJ2-3 TRBV5-6 -
TGTGCCAGCAGATCGCCCCGACAGGGAAACACCGGGGAGCTGTTTTTT CASRSPRQGNTGELFF - TRBJ2-2 TRBV7-6 TRBD1
TGTGCCTGGAGTCAGGGATCGCGGGGGAGGGGTCGCGAGCAGTTCTTC CAWSQGSRGRGREQFF - TRBJ2-1 TRBV30 TRBD2
TGTGCCAGCAGCCGGGGGGGGGCACCCCTCCACTTT CASSRGGAPLHF once TRBJ1-6 TRBV6-5 -
TGTGCCAGCGCCGACGGATATAATTCACCCCTCCACTTT CASADGYNSPLHF few TRBJ1-6 TRBV25-1 -
TGTGCCAGCAGCCTCCCGGTGGGGGATGAAAAACTGTTTTTT CASSLPVGDEKLFF - TRBJ1-4 TRBV11-2 -
TGTGCCAGCAGTTACTCGCCGTGGACAGCAGGAAACACCATATATTTT CASSYSPWTAGNTIYF - TRBJ1-3 TRBV6-5 -
TGCGCCAGCAGCCGAGACTACAGGGATGTACACGAGCAGTACTTC CASSRDYRDVHEQYF - TRBJ2-7 TRBV4-3 -
TGTGCCAGCTCACCCCAGGGCAGGGCCTTAGGATACGAGCAGTACTTC CASSPQGRALGYEQYF - TRBJ2-7 TRBV18 -
TGTGCCAGCAGCCCCCAGACAGGGCTAGCCAAAAACATTCAGTACTTC CASSPQTGLAKNIQYF - TRBJ2-4 TRBV7-2 TRBD1
TGTGCCAGCAGCTTGACATACTCCGCTCTTAAGTCTTTCTTT CASSLTYSALKSFF - TRBJ1-1 TRBV5-8 -
TGTGCCAGCAGCTGGACAGGGGGCCCCGGATTCTTC CASSWTGGPGFF once TRBJ1-2 TRBV7-9 TRBD1
TGTGCCAGCAGCTACACCGCCGGGACAGGGGGCATCCAGCCCCAGCATTTT CASSYTAGTGGIQPQHF - TRBJ1-5 TRBV5-4 TRBD1
TGTGCCAGCAGCTTAGATTTAGCGGGGATCTACGAGCAGTACTTC CASSLDLAGIYEQYF - TRBJ2-7 TRBV11-2 TRBD2
TGTGCCAGCAGTTTATGGATAGACAGGGGTAATTCACCCCTCCACTTT CASSLWIDRGNSPLHF - TRBJ1-6 TRBV27 TRBD1
TGTGGAGGGGCCACGGACGGGAATTCACCCCTCCACTTT CGGATDGNSPLHF - TRBJ1-6 TRBV2 -
TGTGCCAGCAGCTTAGATTTTGGGAGTCAGTACTTC CASSLDFGSQYF - TRBJ2-7 TRBV11-2 -
TGTGCCAGCAGTCTCTATAATTCACCCCTCCACTTT CASSLYNSPLHF - TRBJ1-6 TRBV27 -
TGTGCCAGCAGTGGCCACGCGGAGACCCAGTACTTC CASSGHAETQYF - TRBJ2-5 TRBV6-6 -
TGCGCCAGCAGCTTGGCCGGGGCTAGCAATGAGCAGTTCTTC CASSLAGASNEQFF - TRBJ2-1 TRBV5-1 -
TGTGCCAGCAGTACCCGTTCGGCTGGGAACACTGAAGCTTTCTTT CASSTRSAGNTEAFF - TRBJ1-1 TRBV6-1 -
TGTGCCAGCAGTTTTCGCCCCCCACAGGGAGCAGATACGCAGTATTTT CASSFRPPQGADTQYF - TRBJ2-3 TRBV27 -
TGTGCCAGCAGCTTAGTCACCGACCGCGGCTACACCTTC CASSLVTDRGYTF - TRBJ1-2 TRBV7-9 -
TGTGCCAGCAGCCAACCCTACGGAAACACCATATATTTT CASSQPYGNTIYF - TRBJ1-3 TRBV28 -
TGTGCCAGCAGCACCCGGGACAGGGCCTCCTACGAGCAGTACTTC CASSTRDRASYEQYF few TRBJ2-7 TRBV5-6 TRBD1
TGTGCCAGCTCACCCGTAGCGGACTCCTACGAGCAGTACTTC CASSPVADSYEQYF - TRBJ2-7 TRBV18 -
TGCGCCAGCAGCTGGACAGGCGACTACTACGAGCAGTACTTC CASSWTGDYYEQYF - TRBJ2-7 TRBV5-1 TRBD1
TGTGCCAGCAGTTCGAACTACGGACAACGGCGGACCTATGGCTACACCTTC CASSSNYGQRRTYGYTF - TRBJ1-2 TRBV27 -
TGTGCCAGCAGCGGCTACCCAGCCGGCCATCTTGAAGCTTTCTTT CASSGYPAGHLEAFF few TRBJ1-1 TRBV9 -
TGTGCCAGCAGCTTGGGAGGGGTCTACGAGCAGTACTTC CASSLGGVYEQYF few TRBJ2-7 TRBV5-6 -
TGTGCCAGCAGTAAGGGACAGGTTGAAGAAAAACTGTTTTTT CASSKGQVEEKLFF - TRBJ1-4 TRBV28 TRBD1
TGTGCCAGCAGCGTAAGACGCGCTGGAGATACGCAGTATTTT CASSVRRAGDTQYF - TRBJ2-3 TRBV9 -
TGTGCCAGTAGTATAGAAGGCTCCAGTGACACAGATACGCAGTATTTT CASSIEGSSDTDTQYF - TRBJ2-3 TRBV19 -
TGTGCCAGCAGTTTTCGCCTGAGCAGGGGAGAGACCCAGTACTTC CASSFRLSRGETQYF - TRBJ2-5 TRBV28 -
TGTGCCAGCAGTCCCAGGATTAACACTGAAGCTTTCTTT CASSPRINTEAFF - TRBJ1-1 TRBV28 -
TGTGCCAGCAGCACCGGGACGGGACACAATTCACCCCTCCACTTT CASSTGTGHNSPLHF - TRBJ1-6 TRBV2 -
TGTGCCAGCAGCTTAAATACAGGGGAAGGGACCCAGTACTTC CASSLNTGEGTQYF once TRBJ2-5 TRBV11-2 TRBD1
TGTGCCAGCAGTTTACGGGACAGAAGCACAGATACGCAGTATTTT CASSLRDRSTDTQYF - TRBJ2-3 TRBV28 TRBD1
TGTGCCAGCAGGGTTAACAGGGGCCGCAGCAACTATGGCTACACCTTC CASRVNRGRSNYGYTF many TRBJ1-2 TRBV2 TRBD1
TGTGCCAGCAGCTTATTGGACAGGGTCGACGAGCAGTACTTC CASSLLDRVDEQYF once TRBJ2-7 TRBV5-4 TRBD1
TGTGCCAGCAGCTTTGGACCCAGGGCTTTGGTGTACGAGCAGTACTTC CASSFGPRALVYEQYF - TRBJ2-7 TRBV5-5 -
TGTGCCAGCAGCTTATATGCGGGGGGAGAAGAGACCCAGTACTTC CASSLYAGGEETQYF - TRBJ2-5 TRBV7-3 TRBD2
TGTGCCTGCAGGGTGGCTGGCGGCACTGAAGCTTTCTTT CACRVAGGTEAFF many TRBJ1-1 TRBV6-5 -
TGTGCCAGTCTTAGGAGAGAGACAGGCAGCTCCTATAATTCACCCCTCCACTTT CASLRRETGSSYNSPLHF - TRBJ1-6 TRBV21-1 -
TGTGCCGGAAAAGGCAGGGACGAGACCCAGTACTTC CAGKGRDETQYF once TRBJ2-5 TRBV6-6 -
TGTGCCAGCAGCTTACGCGGGGACTCTGGAAACACCATATATTTT CASSLRGDSGNTIYF - TRBJ1-3 TRBV7-9 -
TGTGCCAGTAGTCTCGGGACAACCTATAATTCACCCCTCCACTTT CASSLGTTYNSPLHF - TRBJ1-6 TRBV19 -
TGTGCCAGCAGCTTAAATCCGCAGGGGGCCACAGATACGCAGTATTTT CASSLNPQGATDTQYF - TRBJ2-3 TRBV7-6 TRBD1
TGTGCCAGCACCGTCGGGACTAGCGGGGCGAAGACCCAGTACTTC CASTVGTSGAKTQYF - TRBJ2-5 TRBV27 TRBD2
TGTGCCAGCAGTCGGGGGCGCAGCTCCTACGAGCAGTACTTC CASSRGRSSYEQYF - TRBJ2-7 TRBV6-6 -
TGTGCCACCAGCACCGACTCACGAGAGACCCAGTACTTC CATSTDSRETQYF - TRBJ2-5 TRBV15 -